These 7 T cell receptor beta chains came from one sample sequenced in a study of T-cell reconstitution after alpha-beta-depleted transplantation in children. Unique molecular identifiers were used to barcode this TCRbeta library. TCRdb itself ran the PCR reads through MiXCR, one entry per CDR3 protein. The table lists a few hundred thousand distinct CDR3 sequences, 27% of them singletons. The input for sequencing was PBMCs, taken before TCRalphabeta/CD19-depleted stem cell transplant. The receptors derive from a boy under two years old with Wiskott-Aldrich syndrome, due to receive a stem cell transplant.

This clonotype was found a few times. CDR3 nucleotides: TGTGCCAGCAGTCCTGGGACAGGTGGTGGGTTATACGAGCAGTACTTC. Translating gives CASSPGTGGGLYEQYF. The chain links TRBV12-3 or TRBV12-4 to TRBJ2-7; the match to TRBD1 covers 8 bases. The ends lost 5 bases at V and 4 bases at J; junction bases unmatched: 13. This CDR3 region has 16 residues.

The chain combines TRBV4-2 with TRBJ2-3; maybe TRBD1 (5 bases). Between the trimmed V and J ends, which lost 6 bases and 6 bases, there was a span of 19 bases. The CDR3 covers 15 residues. Per the germline V gene, CDR1 is LGHNA and CDR2 is YNFKEQ. CDR3 sequence (DNA): TGTGCCAGCAGTGGTAGCACTTTAAAGGGGGATACGCAGTATTTT. Translated: CASSGSTLKGDTQYF.

The chain links TRBV20-1 to TRBJ1-1; 8 nucleotides match TRBD1. The CDR3 has 13 amino acids. CDR1 DFQATT and CDR2 SNEGSKA come from the germline V gene (reference sequence). V shed 6 bases and J 6 bases; nucleotides not matched to a gene: 9. CDR3 sequence reads: CSATRTGFAEAFF. The CDR3 DNA reads as TGCAGTGCCACAAGGACAGGGTTTGCTGAAGCTTTCTTT.

The V call is TRBV9, the J call TRBJ2-7; D is uncertain. CDR1 is SGDLS, CDR2 YYNGEE, per germline. V lost 0 bases and J 4 bases, leaving 11 bases between the germline ends. The CDR3 consists of 14 residues. In nucleotides, the CDR3 is TGTGCCAGCAGCGTAGGCCCGCGTTCGTACGAGCAGTACTTC. This gives the protein CASSVGPRSYEQYF. The full variable domain, completed using reference TRBV9 and TRBJ2-7, is DSGVTQTPKHLITATGQRVTLRCSPRSGDLSVYWYQQSLDQGLQFLIQYYNGEERAKGNILERFSAQQFPDLHSELNLSSLELGDSALYFCASSVGPRSYEQYFGPGTRLTVT.

In this sample, this clonotype turned up a few times. The rearrangement joins TRBV5-5 to TRBJ2-7; TRBD1 agrees at 9 bases. CDR3 length: 16 residues. Germline assignment: CDR1 SGHKS and CDR2 YYEKEE (reference sequence). V dropped 2 bases and J dropped 3; count of bases not matched to a gene: 9. CDR3 sequence (DNA): TGTGCCAGCAGCTTTCGACAGGGGGTTATTTACTACGAGCAGTACTTC. Its translation: CASSFRQGVIYYEQYF.

The chain uses TRBV5-1 and TRBJ2-3; 11 bases agree with TRBD2. With 2 bases clipped from V and 6 bases from J, the junction kept 2 bases outside the gene matches. The CDR3 is 14 residues long. Germline loops: CDR1 SGHRS, CDR2 YFSETQ. In DNA form, the CDR3 reads TGCGCCAGCAGCTTTACTAGCGGGAGTGATACGCAGTATTTT. It yields the protein CASSFTSGSDTQYF.

This clonotype has more than one count but fewer than ten. J is TRBJ2-2 and V is TRBV28, with unresolved D. CDR3 length: 14 amino acids. The V gene lost 3 bases and the J gene lost 5 bases, with 10 bases spanning the gap. Germline V CDR1 and CDR2: MDHEN, SYDVKM. The CDR3 DNA sequence: TGTGCCAGCAGTTTGGCACAGAAGACCGGGGAGCTGTTTTTT. This codes for CASSLAQKTGELFF.